Each of the 13 T cell receptor beta chains below was sequenced from the same sample in a study of CD8 T cells in Susac syndrome. Random hexamers served to reverse transcribe about 0.5 to 1 ug RNA. TCRdb reanalysed the immunoSEQ multiplex PCR reads using MiXCR and keeps one entry per CDR3 protein. The sample carries about 140,000 distinct CDR3 sequences, under 97% recorded once. Sequenced input: CD4+ T cells from PBMCs. The receptors were sampled from a human donor with Susac syndrome.

V gene TRBV9 combines with J gene TRBJ1-4; D is uncertain. Trimming removed 5 bases at V and 8 bases at J, with 19 bases between. This CDR3 spans 15 amino acids. The germline V gene encodes CDR1 SGDLS and CDR2 YYNGEE. The CDR3 reads CASSAFPSGSEKLFF. As DNA, the CDR3 is TGTGCCAGCAGTGCCTTCCCGTCGGGGTCCGAAAAACTGTTTTTT.

In this sample, this clonotype turned up a few times. J is TRBJ1-5 and V is TRBV7-2; D is possibly TRBD1 (6 bases). Per the germline V gene, CDR1 is SGHTA and CDR2 is FQGNSA. V was clipped by 6 bases and J by 4 bases, with 10 bases between them. This CDR3 is built from 13 residues. CDR3 amino acids: CASSPDRNQPQHF. CDR3 bases: TGTGCCAGCAGTCCGGACAGAAATCAGCCCCAGCATTTT.

The chain uses TRBV28 and TRBJ2-1; 7 bases align to TRBD2. J was trimmed by 7 bases and V by 2 bases; bases with no gene match: 8. The germline CDR1 and CDR2 sequences are MDHEN and SYDVKM. This CDR3 is built from 15 residues. CDR3 region: CASSLAAAGANEQFF. The CDR3 bases are TGTGCCAGCAGTTTAGCGGCGGCGGGAGCGAATGAGCAGTTCTTC.

This chain links TRBV20-1 with TRBJ1-2, with 9 positions matching TRBD1. The V gene's germline CDR1 is DFQATT and CDR2 SNEGSKA (reference sequence). This CDR3 comprises 14 residues. The junction had 5 bases not matched to a gene; V was cut back by 3 bases and J by 3 bases. The CDR3, as DNA: TGCAGTGCTAGCACCGGGACAGGGCACTATGGCTACACCTTC. Protein product: CSASTGTGHYGYTF.

V gene TRBV6-5 combines with J gene TRBJ1-1, with 9 nucleotides matching TRBD1. The CDR3 has 14 residues. The V segment lost 6 bases and the J segment 1 base; nucleotides outside the gene matches: 3. Germline V gene data show CDR1 as MNHEY and CDR2 as SVGAGI. The CDR3 is CASRGDRANTEAFF. In DNA form, the CDR3 reads TGTGCCAGCAGGGGGGACAGGGCGAACACTGAAGCTTTCTTT.

The chain uses TRBV13 and TRBJ2-7; 9 positions match TRBD1. The CDR3 spans 17 residues. Trimming took 4 bases from V and 0 from J; bases not matched to a gene: 10. The germline CDR1 and CDR2 sequences are PRHDT and FYEKMQ (reference sequence). As DNA, the CDR3 is TGTGCCAGCAGCTCCACAATCGGGACAGGGCCCTCCTACGAGCAGTACTTC. It is translated as CASSSTIGTGPSYEQYF.

The chain combines TRBV3-1 with TRBJ2-1, with D possibly matching TRBD2 (5 bases). CDR3 length equals 12 residues. Germline V gene sequence: CDR1 LGHDT, CDR2 YNNKEL (reference sequence). V dropped 6 bases and J dropped 9 bases, with 12 bases sitting between them. Here the CDR3 DNA reads TGTGCCAGCAGGCAAACGGCGGGTGAGCAGTTCTTC. Its protein is CASRQTAGEQFF.

The V call is TRBV7-9, the J call TRBJ1-5; D uncertain. CDR1 SEHNR and CDR2 FQNEAQ come from the germline V gene (reference sequence). The V and J ends lost 3 bases and 3 bases respectively, with 9 bases between them. The CDR3 consists of 14 residues. Here the CDR3 DNA reads TGTGCCAGCAGCTTGAGTGTTACCAATCAGCCCCAGCATTTT. Protein: CASSLSVTNQPQHF.

The rearrangement joins TRBV29-1 to TRBJ2-1; TRBD2 matches at 11 bases. The V gene end was trimmed by 4 bases and the J gene end by 9 bases; junction bases not matched to a gene: 5. Germline loops: CDR1 SQVTM, CDR2 ANQGSEA. The CDR3 runs to 13 residues. The chain's CDR3 is CSVVSGGAIEQFF. The CDR3 DNA sequence: TGCAGCGTTGTTAGCGGGGGGGCAATTGAGCAGTTCTTC.

This sequence joins TRBV3-1 and TRBJ2-5, with unresolved D. V shed 0 bases and J shed 7 bases, with 9 bases lying between them. The CDR3 has 13 amino acids. CDR1 LGHDT and CDR2 YNNKEL come from the germline V gene (reference sequence). The CDR3 spells CASSQDRESTQYF. The CDR3 nucleotides read TGTGCCAGCAGCCAAGATCGAGAGTCGACCCAGTACTTC.

The rearrangement links TRBV18 to TRBJ1-1; D might be TRBD1 (6 bases). V lost 1 base and J 1 base, leaving 7 bases between the germline ends. Looked up from germline, CDR1 is KGHSH and CDR2 is LQKENI. This CDR3 spans 14 amino acids. CDR3: CASSPQGQNTEAFF. The CDR3 region has the DNA TGTGCCAGCTCACCACAGGGACAGAACACTGAAGCTTTCTTT.

The chain combines TRBV20-1 with TRBJ1-2; the match to TRBD1 covers 8 bases. With V trimmed by 5 bases and J by 8 bases, 7 bases remained unmatched. CDR3 length: 12 residues. Germline CDR1 reads DFQATT; CDR2 reads SNEGSKA (reference sequence). In nucleotides, the CDR3 is TGCAGTGCTGCCAGGGGGCTCGTCGGCTACACCTTC. Translation gives CSAARGLVGYTF.

V usage is TRBV29-1 and J usage is TRBJ2-1; D unclear. The germline V and J ends were trimmed by 3 bases and 12 bases, with 12 bases remaining between them. This CDR3 has 11 amino acids. Germline V CDR1 and CDR2: SQVTM, ANQGSEA. The CDR3 loop reads CSVDGRVGQFF. Here the CDR3 DNA reads TGCAGCGTTGATGGTAGGGTGGGGCAGTTCTTC.